Here is one TCR beta chain with its context. Data came from immunoSEQ multiplex PCR; TCRdb stores just in-frame clones and leaves some out. The table includes about 130,000 clones, roughly four fifths detected once. The data are from a study of blood T cell repertoires in COVID-19. The CDR3 is made up of 15 amino acids. Trimming removed 5 bases from V and 1 base from J; junction bases left unmatched: 3. The V gene's germline CDR1 is LNHNV and CDR2 YYDKDF (reference sequence). This sequence originates from a man aged 25 to 40 who had recovered from COVID-19. V is TRBV15 and J is TRBJ2-1; 9 bases agree with TRBD2. The sequenced sample consisted of PBMCs or T cells enriched from blood (not recorded which). The CDR3 DNA sequence: TGTGCCACCAGCGGTAGCGGGAGTTCCTACAATGAGCAGTTCTTC. This translates into CATSGSGSSYNEQFF.